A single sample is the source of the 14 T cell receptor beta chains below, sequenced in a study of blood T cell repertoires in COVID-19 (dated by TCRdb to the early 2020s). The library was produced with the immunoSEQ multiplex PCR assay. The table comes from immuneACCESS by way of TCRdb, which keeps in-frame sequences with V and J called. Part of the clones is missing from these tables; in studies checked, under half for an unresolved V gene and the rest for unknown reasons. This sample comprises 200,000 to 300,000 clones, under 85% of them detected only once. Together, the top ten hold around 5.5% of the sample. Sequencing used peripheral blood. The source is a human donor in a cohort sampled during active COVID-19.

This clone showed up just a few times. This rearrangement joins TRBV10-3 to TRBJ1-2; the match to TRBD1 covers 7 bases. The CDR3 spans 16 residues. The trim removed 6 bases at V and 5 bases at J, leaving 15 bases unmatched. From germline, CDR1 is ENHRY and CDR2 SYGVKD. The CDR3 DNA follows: TGTGCCATCAGGACAGGGAATCGGGCTCATGGGTATGGCTACACCTTC. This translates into CAIRTGNRAHGYGYTF.

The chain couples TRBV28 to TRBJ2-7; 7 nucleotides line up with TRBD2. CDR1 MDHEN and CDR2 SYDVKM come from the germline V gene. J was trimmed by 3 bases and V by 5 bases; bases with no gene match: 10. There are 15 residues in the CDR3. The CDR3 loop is CASSPFGREYYEQYF. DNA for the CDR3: TGTGCCAGCAGTCCCTTCGGGCGGGAGTACTACGAGCAGTACTTC.

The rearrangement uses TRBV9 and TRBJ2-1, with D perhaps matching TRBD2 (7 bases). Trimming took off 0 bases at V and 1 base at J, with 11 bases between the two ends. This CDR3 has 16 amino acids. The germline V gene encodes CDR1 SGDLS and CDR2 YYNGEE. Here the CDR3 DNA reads TGTGCCAGCAGCGTAGAGGGAGGGACATCCTACAATGAGCAGTTCTTC. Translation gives CASSVEGGTSYNEQFF.

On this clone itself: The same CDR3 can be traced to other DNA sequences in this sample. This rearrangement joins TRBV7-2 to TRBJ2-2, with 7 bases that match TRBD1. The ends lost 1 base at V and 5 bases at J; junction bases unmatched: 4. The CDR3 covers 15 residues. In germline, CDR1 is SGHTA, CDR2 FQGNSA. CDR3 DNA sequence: TGTGCCAGCAGCTTAGGACAGGGCAGAACCGGGGAGCTGTTTTTT. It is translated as CASSLGQGRTGELFF. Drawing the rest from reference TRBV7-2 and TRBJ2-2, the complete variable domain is GAGVSQSPSNKVTEKGKDVELRCDPISGHTALYWYRQSLGQGLEFLIYFQGNSAPDKSGLPSDRFSAERTGGSVSTLTIQRTQQEDSAVYLCASSLGQGRTGELFFGEGSRLTVL.

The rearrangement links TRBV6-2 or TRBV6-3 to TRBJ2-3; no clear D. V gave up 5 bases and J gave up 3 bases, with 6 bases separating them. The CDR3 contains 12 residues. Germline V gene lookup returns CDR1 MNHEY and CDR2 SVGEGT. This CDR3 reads CASSAQTDTQYF. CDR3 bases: TGTGCCAGCAGTGCCCAGACAGATACGCAGTATTTT.

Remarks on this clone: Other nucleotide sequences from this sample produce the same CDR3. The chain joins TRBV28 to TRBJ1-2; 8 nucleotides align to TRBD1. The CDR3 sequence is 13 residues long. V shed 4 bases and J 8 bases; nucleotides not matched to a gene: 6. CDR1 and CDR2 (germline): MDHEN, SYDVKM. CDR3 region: CASSSLTGGGYTF. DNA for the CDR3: TGTGCCAGCAGTTCTCTCACAGGGGGGGGCTACACCTTC.

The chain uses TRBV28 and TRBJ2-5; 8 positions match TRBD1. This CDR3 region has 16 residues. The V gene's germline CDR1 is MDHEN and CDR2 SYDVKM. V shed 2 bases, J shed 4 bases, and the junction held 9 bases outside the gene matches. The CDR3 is CASSLSGRGRGETQYF. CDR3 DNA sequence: TGTGCCAGCAGTTTAAGCGGCAGGGGGCGTGGAGAGACCCAGTACTTC.

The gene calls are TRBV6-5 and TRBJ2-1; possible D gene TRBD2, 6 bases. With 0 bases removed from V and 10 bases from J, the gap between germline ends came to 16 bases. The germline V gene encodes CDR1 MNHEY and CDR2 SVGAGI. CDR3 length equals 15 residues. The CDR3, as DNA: TGTGCCAGCAGTTACTCGAGGGAGGTCAGGGCCGAGCAGTTCTTC. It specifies CASSYSREVRAEQFF.

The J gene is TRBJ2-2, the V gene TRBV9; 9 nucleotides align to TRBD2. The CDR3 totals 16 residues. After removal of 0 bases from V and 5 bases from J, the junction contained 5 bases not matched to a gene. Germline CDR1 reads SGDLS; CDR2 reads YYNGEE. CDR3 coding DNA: TGTGCCAGCAGCGTAGGGGTAGCGGGAGAGACCGGGGAGCTGTTTTTT. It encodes CASSVGVAGETGELFF.

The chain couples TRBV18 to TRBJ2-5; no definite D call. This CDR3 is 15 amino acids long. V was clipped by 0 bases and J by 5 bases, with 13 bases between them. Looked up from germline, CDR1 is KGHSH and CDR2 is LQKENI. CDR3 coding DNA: TGTGCCAGCTCACCACCAGCGTACCGTGTGGAGACCCAGTACTTC. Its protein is CASSPPAYRVETQYF.

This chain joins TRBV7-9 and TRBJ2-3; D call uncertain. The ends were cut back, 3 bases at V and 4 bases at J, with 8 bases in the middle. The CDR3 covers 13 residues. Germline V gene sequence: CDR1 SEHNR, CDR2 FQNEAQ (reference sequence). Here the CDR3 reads CASSFSAADTQYF. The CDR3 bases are TGTGCCAGCAGCTTCAGTGCCGCAGATACGCAGTATTTT.

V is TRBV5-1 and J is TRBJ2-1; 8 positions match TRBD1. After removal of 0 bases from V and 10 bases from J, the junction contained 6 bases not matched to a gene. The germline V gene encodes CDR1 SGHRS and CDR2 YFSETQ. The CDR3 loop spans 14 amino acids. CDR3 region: CASSLAQGAGEQFF. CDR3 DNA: TGCGCCAGCAGCTTGGCCCAGGGGGCAGGGGAGCAGTTCTTC.

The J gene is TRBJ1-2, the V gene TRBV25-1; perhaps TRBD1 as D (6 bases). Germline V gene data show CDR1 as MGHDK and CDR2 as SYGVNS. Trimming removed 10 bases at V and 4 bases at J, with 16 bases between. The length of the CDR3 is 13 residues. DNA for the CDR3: TGTGCCACTGGGACACAGACGCCCTATGGCTACACCTTC. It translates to CATGTQTPYGYTF.

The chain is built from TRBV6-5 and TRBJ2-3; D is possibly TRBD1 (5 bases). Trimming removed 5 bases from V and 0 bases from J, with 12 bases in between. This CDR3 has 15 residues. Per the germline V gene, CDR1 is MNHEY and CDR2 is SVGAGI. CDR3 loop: CASSPSTVSTDTQYF. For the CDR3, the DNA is TGTGCCAGCAGTCCATCGACAGTGAGCACAGATACGCAGTATTTT.